This T cell receptor beta chain was recorded in a study of cytomegalovirus exposure and HLA in healthy donors. Study summary: Among about 400 genotyped donors, around 77% fell in the Caucasian-associated ancestry cluster.

The study's findings and limits: Among TCR beta chains, those listed as cytomegalovirus-associated numbered roughly 150.

In the PCR, 60 Vbeta and 13 Jbeta primers were used. Sequencing was performed with immunoSEQ multiplex PCR; in TCRdb, only in-frame clones are kept and a portion is missing. Its clone listing holds approximately 150,000 clones. A remark on this clone: Antigen specificity is unknown. This same CDR3 is encoded by further DNA sequences in the sample.

Trimming pared 0 bases from V and 4 bases from J, leaving 6 bases between. The CDR3 is made up of 12 amino acids. Germline V gene lookup returns CDR1 GTSNPN and CDR2 SVGIG (reference sequence). Nominally healthy donors were sampled, though unrecorded immune exposures were likely. Sequenced input: PBMCs. This TCR came from a woman aged 45 to 65 in good health and CMV-seronegative. This chain connects TRBV30 to TRBJ1-2; TRBD1 is a possible D gene (5 bases). The CDR3, as DNA: TGTGCCTGGAGTGTGGGGGGCTATGGCTACACCTTC. Encoded protein: CAWSVGGYGYTF.